The rows below give T cell receptor beta chains drawn from one sample of a study of blood T cell repertoires in COVID-19. This table comes from immunoSEQ multiplex PCR, and its TCRdb copy is limited to in-frame clones, with some not included. The table has 37,000 or so clones, under 90% seen once. The sequenced material came from peripheral blood. The receptor source for this set is a man in his sixties or seventies with acute or convalescent COVID-19. CDR3s include the opening cysteine and the closing phenylalanine or tryptophan. The order of the fields is clone size, D gene, CDR3 length, J gene, V gene, CDR3 DNA, CDR3 protein. D genes are given only for firm matches. Size is omitted from some rows. Given values are once, few, many or a class for expanded clones.

clone_size: .; d_call: .; cdr3_length: 16; j_call: TRBJ2-1; v_call: TRBV27; cdr3_nt: TGTGCCAGCAGTTTACAAATCAGGTTCGGCTACAATGAGCAGTTCTTC; cdr3_aa: CASSLQIRFGYNEQFF
clone_size: .; d_call: .; cdr3_length: 14; j_call: TRBJ1-3; v_call: TRBV3-1/TRBV3-2; cdr3_nt: TGTGCCAGCAGCCAAGATCCCTCAAACAGGGTAGTATATTTT; cdr3_aa: CASSQDPSNRVVYF
clone_size: .; d_call: .; cdr3_length: 10; j_call: TRBJ2-1; v_call: TRBV20-1; cdr3_nt: TGCAGTGCCGCGAACAATGAGCAGTTCTTC; cdr3_aa: CSAANNEQFF
clone_size: .; d_call: TRBD2; cdr3_length: 14; j_call: TRBJ2-7; v_call: TRBV11-2; cdr3_nt: TGTGCCAGCAGCCTAGCGGCCGGGACCTACGAGCAGTACTTC; cdr3_aa: CASSLAAGTYEQYF
clone_size: .; d_call: TRBD2; cdr3_length: 17; j_call: TRBJ2-2; v_call: TRBV24-1; cdr3_nt: TGTGCCACCAGTGATTTGAGGCCTAGCGGGTACACCGGGGAGCTGTTTTTT; cdr3_aa: CATSDLRPSGYTGELFF
clone_size: .; d_call: .; cdr3_length: 14; j_call: TRBJ1-6; v_call: TRBV13; cdr3_nt: TGTGCCAGCAGCTTAGACAGGGACAATTCACCCCTCCACTTT; cdr3_aa: CASSLDRDNSPLHF
clone_size: once; d_call: TRBD1; cdr3_length: 15; j_call: TRBJ2-1; v_call: TRBV19; cdr3_nt: TGTGCCAGTAGTATGCGTCAGGGGGCCTACAATGAGCAGTTCTTC; cdr3_aa: CASSMRQGAYNEQFF
clone_size: .; d_call: .; cdr3_length: 16; j_call: TRBJ1-4; v_call: TRBV25-1; cdr3_nt: TGTGCCAGCGCCTCCACGGAGGGCTCAGTAGGGGAAAAACTGTTTTTT; cdr3_aa: CASASTEGSVGEKLFF
clone_size: .; d_call: .; cdr3_length: 16; j_call: TRBJ1-1; v_call: TRBV19; cdr3_nt: TGTGCCAGTAGTATAGATCTGGGGGGTAGGAGCACTGAAGCTTTCTTT; cdr3_aa: CASSIDLGGRSTEAFF
clone_size: .; d_call: TRBD2; cdr3_length: 16; j_call: TRBJ2-3; v_call: TRBV5-1; cdr3_nt: TGCGCCAGCAACCCATCCGGGACTATCGGAGCAGATACGCAGTATTTT; cdr3_aa: CASNPSGTIGADTQYF
clone_size: once; d_call: TRBD1; cdr3_length: 17; j_call: TRBJ2-1; v_call: TRBV15; cdr3_nt: TGTGCCACCAGCAGAGATCAGGGGGCCCTGGGGTACAATGAGCAGTTCTTC; cdr3_aa: CATSRDQGALGYNEQFF
clone_size: .; d_call: .; cdr3_length: 15; j_call: TRBJ1-1; v_call: TRBV11-2; cdr3_nt: TGTGCCAGCAGCTCCCGGGGGGCGGTGAACACTGAAGCTTTCTTT; cdr3_aa: CASSSRGAVNTEAFF
clone_size: .; d_call: .; cdr3_length: 15; j_call: TRBJ1-4; v_call: TRBV19; cdr3_nt: TGTGCCAGTAGTCCTAGAGTTGCAACTAATGAAAAACTGTTTTTT; cdr3_aa: CASSPRVATNEKLFF
clone_size: .; d_call: TRBD2; cdr3_length: 15; j_call: TRBJ2-7; v_call: TRBV28; cdr3_nt: TGTGCCAGCAGTTTGTGGGAGGGGCCCCCCTACGAGCAGTACTTC; cdr3_aa: CASSLWEGPPYEQYF
clone_size: .; d_call: .; cdr3_length: 15; j_call: TRBJ1-5; v_call: TRBV3-1/TRBV3-2; cdr3_nt: TGTGCCAGCAGCCAAGGCATTGCGGGGTATCAGCCCCAGCATTTT; cdr3_aa: CASSQGIAGYQPQHF
clone_size: .; d_call: .; cdr3_length: 17; j_call: TRBJ1-4; v_call: TRBV2; cdr3_nt: TGTGCCAGCAGTGTCCGCGACAGAACTGCAACTAATGAAAAACTGTTTTTT; cdr3_aa: CASSVRDRTATNEKLFF
clone_size: .; d_call: .; cdr3_length: 16; j_call: TRBJ1-1; v_call: TRBV18; cdr3_nt: TGTGCCAGCTCACCATTGGCAGGGTACGCGAACACTGAAGCTTTCTTT; cdr3_aa: CASSPLAGYANTEAFF
clone_size: .; d_call: .; cdr3_length: 17; j_call: TRBJ2-6; v_call: TRBV19; cdr3_nt: TGTGCCAGTAGCCCCAGGGTGACTCCTTCAGGGGCCAACGTCCTGACTTTC; cdr3_aa: CASSPRVTPSGANVLTF
clone_size: .; d_call: .; cdr3_length: 17; j_call: TRBJ1-3; v_call: TRBV9; cdr3_nt: TGTGCCAGCAGCGTAGGCCCTATTGGACAGCGCGGAAACACCATATATTTT; cdr3_aa: CASSVGPIGQRGNTIYF
clone_size: .; d_call: TRBD2; cdr3_length: 18; j_call: TRBJ2-3; v_call: TRBV11-2; cdr3_nt: TGTGCCAGCAGCCCGGGGACAGGCGGACTAGCGGGGGCTGATACGCAGTATTTT; cdr3_aa: CASSPGTGGLAGADTQYF
clone_size: .; d_call: TRBD2; cdr3_length: 14; j_call: TRBJ2-5; v_call: TRBV3-1/TRBV3-2; cdr3_nt: TGTGCCAGCAGCCCTAGCGGGGTAAAAGAGACCCAGTACTTC; cdr3_aa: CASSPSGVKETQYF
clone_size: .; d_call: TRBD1; cdr3_length: 14; j_call: TRBJ1-2; v_call: TRBV5-8; cdr3_nt: TGTGCCAGCAGCTATATCACAGGGGGCGTAGGCTACACCTTC; cdr3_aa: CASSYITGGVGYTF
clone_size: once; d_call: TRBD1; cdr3_length: 19; j_call: TRBJ2-2; v_call: TRBV14; cdr3_nt: TGTGCCAGCAGCCATCTTACGACAGGGTCAGGTGAGGACACCGGGGAGCTGTTTTTT; cdr3_aa: CASSHLTTGSGEDTGELFF
clone_size: few; d_call: .; cdr3_length: 14; j_call: TRBJ2-3; v_call: TRBV7-9; cdr3_nt: TGTGCCAGCACGTTGCGGGGTAGCACAGATACGCAGTATTTT; cdr3_aa: CASTLRGSTDTQYF
clone_size: .; d_call: .; cdr3_length: 14; j_call: TRBJ1-1; v_call: TRBV19; cdr3_nt: TGTGCCAGTAGTATAAGGCGGGTGAACACTGAAGCTTTCTTT; cdr3_aa: CASSIRRVNTEAFF
clone_size: .; d_call: TRBD1; cdr3_length: 17; j_call: TRBJ2-3; v_call: TRBV7-3; cdr3_nt: TGTGCCAGCAGCCACCTAGGGGACAGGGGGTTCGCAGATACGCAGTATTTT; cdr3_aa: CASSHLGDRGFADTQYF
clone_size: .; d_call: .; cdr3_length: 12; j_call: TRBJ2-7; v_call: TRBV6-1; cdr3_nt: TGTGCCAGCAGTGAAAGTCGCGTCGAGCAGTACTTC; cdr3_aa: CASSESRVEQYF